This TCR beta chain was captured in a study of CD8 T cells in ankylosing spondylitis. Overall study findings and caveats: The study identified a TCR beta motif of under ten highly homologous variants that appeared characteristic of ankylosing spondylitis blood. CD8+ disease-linked clones were present at relatively low frequencies in blood.

Comments on this clonotype: Its antigen is not identified.

Molecular-barcoded quantitative 5'-RACE produced these TCR beta libraries. TCRdb processed the 5' RACE reads anew with MiXCR; each CDR3 protein has one entry. The table has fewer than 450,000 distinct CDR3 sequences, roughly 17% seen once; the top ten hold over 1%. CDR3 length: 14 residues. CDR1 and CDR2 (germline): SGHVS, FQNEAQ. Trimming removed 2 bases at V and 0 bases at J, with 8 bases between. The receptor was derived from a male donor with ankylosing spondylitis. The specimen sequenced was blood, either unsorted or a sorted T cell fraction (not recorded which). J is TRBJ2-7 and V is TRBV7-8; D is unclear. CDR3 loop: CASSLQELSYEQYF. The CDR3 DNA follows: TGTGCCAGCAGCTTACAGGAACTCTCCTACGAGCAGTACTTC. Supplemented by reference TRBV7-8 and TRBJ2-7, the full variable domain reads GAGVSQSPRYKVAKRGQDVALRCDPISGHVSLFWYQQALGQGPEFLTYFQNEAQLDKSGLPSDRFFAERPEGSVSTLKIQRTQQEDSAVYLCASSLQELSYEQYFGPGTRLTVT.